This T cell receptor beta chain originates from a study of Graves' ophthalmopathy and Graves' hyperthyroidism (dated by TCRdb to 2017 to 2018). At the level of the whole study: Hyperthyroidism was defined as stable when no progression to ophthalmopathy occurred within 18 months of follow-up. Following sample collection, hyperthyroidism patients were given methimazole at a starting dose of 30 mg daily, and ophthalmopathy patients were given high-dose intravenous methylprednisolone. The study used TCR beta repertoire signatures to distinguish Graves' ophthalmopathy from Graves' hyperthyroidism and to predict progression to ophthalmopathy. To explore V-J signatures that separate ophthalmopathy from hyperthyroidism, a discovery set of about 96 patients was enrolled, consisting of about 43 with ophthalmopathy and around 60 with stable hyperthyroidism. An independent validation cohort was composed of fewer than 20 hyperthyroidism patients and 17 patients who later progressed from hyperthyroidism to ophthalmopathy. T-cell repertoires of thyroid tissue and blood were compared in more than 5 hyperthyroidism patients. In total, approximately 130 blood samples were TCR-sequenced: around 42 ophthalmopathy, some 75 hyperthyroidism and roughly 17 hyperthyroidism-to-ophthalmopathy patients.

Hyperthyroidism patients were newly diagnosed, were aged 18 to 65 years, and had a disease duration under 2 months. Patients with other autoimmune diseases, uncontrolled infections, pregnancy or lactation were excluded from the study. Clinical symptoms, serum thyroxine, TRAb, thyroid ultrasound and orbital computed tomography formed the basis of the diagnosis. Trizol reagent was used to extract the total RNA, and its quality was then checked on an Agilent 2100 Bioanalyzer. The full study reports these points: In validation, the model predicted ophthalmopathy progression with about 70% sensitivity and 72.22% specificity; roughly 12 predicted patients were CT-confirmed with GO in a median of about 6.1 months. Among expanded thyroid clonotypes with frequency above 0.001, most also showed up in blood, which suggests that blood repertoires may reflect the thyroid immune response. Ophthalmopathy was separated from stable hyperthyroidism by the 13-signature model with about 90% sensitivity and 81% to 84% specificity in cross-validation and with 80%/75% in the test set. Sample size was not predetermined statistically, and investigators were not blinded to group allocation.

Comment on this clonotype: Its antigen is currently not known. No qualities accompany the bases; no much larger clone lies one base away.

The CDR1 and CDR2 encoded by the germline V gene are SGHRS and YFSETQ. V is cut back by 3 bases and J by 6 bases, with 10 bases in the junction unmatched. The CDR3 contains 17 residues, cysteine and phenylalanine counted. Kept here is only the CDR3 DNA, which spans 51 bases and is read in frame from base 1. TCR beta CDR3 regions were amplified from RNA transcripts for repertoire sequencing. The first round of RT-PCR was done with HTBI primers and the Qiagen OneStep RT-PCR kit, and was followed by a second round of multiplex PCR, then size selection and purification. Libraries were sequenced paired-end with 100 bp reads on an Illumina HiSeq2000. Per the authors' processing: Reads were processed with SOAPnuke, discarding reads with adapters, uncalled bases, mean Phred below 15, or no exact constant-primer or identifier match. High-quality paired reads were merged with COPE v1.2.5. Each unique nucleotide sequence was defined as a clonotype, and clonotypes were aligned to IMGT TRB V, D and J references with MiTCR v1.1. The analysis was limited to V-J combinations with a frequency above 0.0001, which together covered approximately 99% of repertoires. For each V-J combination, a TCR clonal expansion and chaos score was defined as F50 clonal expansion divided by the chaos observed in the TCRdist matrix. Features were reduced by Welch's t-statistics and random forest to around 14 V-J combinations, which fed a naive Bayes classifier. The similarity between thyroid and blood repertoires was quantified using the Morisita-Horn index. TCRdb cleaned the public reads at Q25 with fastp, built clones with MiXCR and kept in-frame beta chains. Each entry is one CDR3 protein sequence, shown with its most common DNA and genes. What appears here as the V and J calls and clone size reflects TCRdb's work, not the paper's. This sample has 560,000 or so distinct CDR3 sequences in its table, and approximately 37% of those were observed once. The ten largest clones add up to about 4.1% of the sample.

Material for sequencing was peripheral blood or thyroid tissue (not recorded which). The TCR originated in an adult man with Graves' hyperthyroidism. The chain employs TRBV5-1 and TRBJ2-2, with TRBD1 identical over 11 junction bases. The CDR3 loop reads CASSWRTGGFNSGELFF. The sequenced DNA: TGCGCCAGCAGCTGGCGGACAGGGGGCTTCAATTCCGGGGAGCTGTTTTTT. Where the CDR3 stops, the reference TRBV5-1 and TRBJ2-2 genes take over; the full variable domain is KAGVTQTPRYLIKTRGQQVTLSCSPISGHRSVSWYQQTPGQGLQFLFEYFSETQRNKGNFPGRFSGRQFSNSRSEMNVSTLELGDSALYLCASSWRTGGFNSGELFFGEGSRLTVL.